This TCR beta chain was captured in a study of blood T cell repertoires in COVID-19. At the level of the study: Samples came from the United States, Italy and Spain, spanning acute and convalescent COVID-19. T cells, B-cell-depleted T cells, or PBMCs provided the cDNA or gDNA that served as material.

Here immunoSEQ multiplex PCR was the method, and the copy in TCRdb shows in-frame clones only, minus some. Of about 63,000 clones in the sample, around 79% were seen once. The trim removed 6 bases at V and 4 bases at J, leaving 8 bases unmatched. CDR1 and CDR2 from the germline V gene are MNHEY and SVGEGT. The CDR3 is 15 amino acids. Sequencing used peripheral blood. This rearrangement joins TRBV6-2 or TRBV6-3 to TRBJ2-2; 7 bases are shared with TRBD2. This sequence originates from a human donor in a cohort sampled during active COVID-19. The CDR3, as DNA: TGTGCCAGCAGCTGGACTAGACCCGGCACCGGGGAGCTGTTTTTT. Amino acids: CASSWTRPGTGELFF.